The present T cell receptor (beta chain) was sequenced within a study of sequential checkpoint blockade in melanoma. This table comes from immunoSEQ multiplex PCR, and its TCRdb copy is limited to in-frame clones, with some not included. The data contain more than 30,000 clones, about 86% of them singletons. Treatment given: randomized to nivolumab then ipilimumab (arm A) or the reverse (arm B). Sequences were derived from CD8+ T cells sorted from blood (inferred from file names), sampled from a patient given nivolumab and ipilimumab in sequence. The receptor's source is a human donor with melanoma.

The chain's CDR3 is CASSYRTAGELFF. The CDR3 DNA reads TGTGCCAGCAGCTACCGGACAGCCGGGGAGCTGTTTTTT. The V gene is TRBV7-2, the J gene TRBJ2-2; a possible D gene is TRBD1 (6 bases). The germline V gene has CDR1 SGHTA and CDR2 FQGNSA. The V gene lost 4 bases and the J gene lost 6 bases, with 9 bases spanning the gap. The CDR3 consists of 13 residues. The entire variable domain, with the rest obtained from reference TRBV7-2 and TRBJ2-2, is as follows: GAGVSQSPSNKVTEKGKDVELRCDPISGHTALYWYRQSLGQGLEFLIYFQGNSAPDKSGLPSDRFSAERTGGSVSTLTIQRTQQEDSAVYLCASSYRTAGELFFGEGSRLTVL.